This T cell receptor beta chain appears in the sequencing data of a study of brain T cells in children with intractable seizures. Study conclusions and caveats: HCMV serostatus was not known, and viral specificity came from CDR3 similarity only. Pre- and post-surgery blood differed in depth, so pre-surgery absences may be undersampling.

Sample time point: blood from clinic visit 5 months post-surgery; TSC patient then seizure free. Surgery cases with the highest brain T cell transcript signatures were chosen for sequencing. Details on this clone: Its antigen is currently unknown.

Deletions cut 1 base from V and 4 bases from J, with 7 bases between. The CDR3 sequence is 13 residues long. In germline, CDR1 is SEHNR, CDR2 FQNEAQ (reference sequence). Only in-frame clones appear in the TCRdb table, and some are missing; sequencing was by immunoSEQ multiplex PCR. This table has hundreds of thousands of clones, about 93% appearing once. The specimen comprised peripheral blood, sampled approximately 5 months after surgery. The receptor was derived from a boy under three years old with tuberous sclerosis and intractable seizures. V usage is TRBV7-9 and J usage is TRBJ1-1, with no clear D. CDR3 coding DNA: TGTGCCAGCAGCTTAGGTGTCCCCACTGAAGCTTTCTTT. This translates into CASSLGVPTEAFF.